These 25 T cell receptor beta chains came from one sample sequenced in a study of T cell responses to AZD1222 COVID-19 vaccine. Sequencing used immunoSEQ multiplex PCR; TCRdb keeps in-frame clones, though not all of them. Of about 110,000 clones in the sample, roughly nine tenths were seen once. Specimen: peripheral blood, collected on day 0 of AZD1222 vaccination. The receptors shown here come from an adult in good health.

The V call is TRBV18, the J call TRBJ1-4; the D gene is possibly TRBD1 (5 bases). CDR3 length equals 15 residues. Trimming removed 3 bases from V and 10 bases from J, with 18 bases in between. The germline V gene encodes CDR1 KGHSH and CDR2 LQKENI. CDR3 region: CASSPARMGESKLFF. In nucleotides, the CDR3 is TGTGCCAGCTCACCTGCCCGAATGGGGGAATCAAAACTGTTTTTT.

The rearrangement uses TRBV21-1 and TRBJ2-2. TRBV21-1 counts as a pseudogene. This CDR3 comprises 17 residues. The CDR3 DNA is TGTGCCAGCAGCGCACCAGGGGGGGCAGGCTGCACCGGGGAGCTGTTTTTT. Protein sequence: CASSAPGGAGCTGELFF.

This chain joins TRBV12-3 or TRBV12-4 and TRBJ2-1; D perhaps matches TRBD2 (6 bases). The CDR3 length is 13 residues. V was shortened by 5 bases and J by 9 bases, with 14 bases between the two germline ends. CDR3 sequence: CASSLTSSGEQFF. The CDR3 DNA follows: TGTGCCAGCAGTCTGACTAGTTCTGGTGAGCAGTTCTTC.

The chain carries TRBV28 and TRBJ2-2, with TRBD2 matching 9 bases. CDR1 MDHEN and CDR2 SYDVKM come from the germline V gene. Unmatched junction bases numbered 5, after V lost 3 bases and J lost 3 bases. The CDR3 is 16 residues long. CDR3 amino acids: CASSFPRGRDTGELFF. The CDR3 region has the DNA TGTGCCAGCAGTTTCCCCCGCGGGAGGGACACCGGGGAGCTGTTTTTT. The full variable domain, completed using reference TRBV28 and TRBJ2-2, is DVKVTQSSRYLVKRTGEKVFLECVQDMDHENMFWYRQDPGLGLRLIYFSYDVKMKEKGDIPEGYSVSREKKERFSLILESASTNQTSMYLCASSFPRGRDTGELFFGEGSRLTVL.

V and J are TRBV7-9 and TRBJ2-3; 13 bases map to TRBD2. Losses at the gene ends were 3 bases for V and 4 bases for J; bases not matched to a gene: 10. CDR3 length: 18 amino acids. Germline CDR1 is SEHNR and CDR2 is FQNEAQ (reference sequence). The CDR3 DNA follows: TGTGCCAGCAGCTTCACTAGCGGGGGGGCCGGTCGCCCAGATACGCAGTATTTT. It specifies CASSFTSGGAGRPDTQYF.

V and J are TRBV27 and TRBJ2-7, with TRBD1 as a possible D gene (5 bases). The CDR3 has 16 amino acids. Trimming left V 4 bases short and J 4 bases short, with 20 bases between. Germline V lookup: CDR1 MNHEY, CDR2 SMNVEV (reference sequence). This CDR3 reads CASSSARTGPIYEQYF. For the CDR3, the DNA is TGTGCCAGCAGTTCCGCCCGTACAGGACCGATTTACGAGCAGTACTTC.

V and J are TRBV7-3 and TRBJ2-2; D perhaps matches TRBD2 (6 bases). The CDR3 runs 15 residues. Germline CDR1 is SGHTA and CDR2 is FQGTGA. Trimming stripped 5 bases from V and 6 bases from J, with 16 bases between. The CDR3: CASSPGTGVAGELFF. The CDR3 DNA reads as TGTGCCAGCAGCCCCGGGACGGGGGTGGCCGGGGAGCTGTTTTTT.

This clone has more than one count but fewer than ten. This chain's CDR3 is CASSFRDSHSPLHF. The DNA of the CDR3 is TGTGCCAGCAGCTTCCGGGACAGCCATTCACCCCTCCACTTT. V is TRBV5-5 and J is TRBJ1-6, with 7 nucleotides matching TRBD1. Germline V gives CDR1 SGHKS, CDR2 YYEKEE (reference sequence). V trimming: 2 bases; J trimming: 8 bases; junction bases outside the gene matches: 4. The CDR3 extends over 14 amino acids. Variable domain in full (rest from reference TRBV5-5 and TRBJ1-6): DAGVTQSPTHLIKTRGQQVTLRCSPISGHKSVSWYQQVLGQGPQFIFQYYEKEERGRGNFPDRFSARQFPNYSSELNVNALLLGDSALYLCASSFRDSHSPLHFGNGTRLTVT.

The chain couples TRBV12-3 or TRBV12-4 to TRBJ2-1; 7 nucleotides line up with TRBD2. The V and J ends lost 4 bases and 4 bases, in that order; junction bases with no gene match: 1. The CDR3 has 13 amino acids. The CDR3 loop reads CASSSSGYNEQFF. CDR3 nucleotide sequence: TGTGCCAGCAGTTCTAGCGGTTACAATGAGCAGTTCTTC.

The chain carries TRBV7-9 and TRBJ2-7; 9 positions match TRBD2. The CDR3 is made up of 15 amino acids. The V gene end was trimmed by 6 bases and the J gene end by 3 bases; junction bases not matched to a gene: 9. Germline assignment: CDR1 SEHNR and CDR2 FQNEAQ (reference sequence). In DNA form, the CDR3 reads TGTGCCAGCAGGCGAGGGACTAGCTATAACTACGAGCAGTACTTC. Translated: CASRRGTSYNYEQYF.

This chain connects TRBV6-1 to TRBJ1-6; D not resolved. CDR3 size: 13 residues. V lost 2 bases to trimming and J lost 8 bases, with 7 bases between them. CDR1 and CDR2 from the germline V gene are MNHNS and SASEGT. This chain's CDR3 is CASSEQGYSPLHF. The CDR3 nucleotides read TGTGCCAGCAGTGAACAAGGGTATTCACCCCTCCACTTT.

Points on this clone: A read error may produce the germline difference seen at one junction end. V is TRBV3-1 (or the pseudogene TRBV3-2) and J is TRBJ2-1; tentative D call: TRBD2 (6 bases). This CDR3 contains 13 residues. CDR1 LGHDT and CDR2 YNNKEL come from the germline V gene (reference sequence). The CDR3 DNA follows: TGTGCCAGCAGCCAAGATTTGAAGGGAAGGAGGGTCTTC. Protein: CASSQDLKGRRVF.

The chain has TRBV6-2 or TRBV6-3 and TRBJ1-1; TRBD1 matches 12 bases. This CDR3 spans 16 amino acids. V gave up 4 bases and J gave up 6 bases; unmatched junction bases: 9. In germline, CDR1 is MNHEY, CDR2 SVGEGT. The CDR3 region is CASSFSLGQGAPEAFF. DNA for the CDR3: TGTGCCAGCAGTTTTTCCCTGGGACAGGGGGCGCCTGAAGCTTTCTTT.

V gene TRBV27 combines with J gene TRBJ2-7, with D possibly matching TRBD2 (7 bases). The CDR3 is made up of 15 amino acids. Looked up from germline, CDR1 is MNHEY and CDR2 is SMNVEV (reference sequence). Trimming took 3 bases from V and 5 from J, leaving 17 bases between them. The CDR3 sequence: CASSFKLRGGDEQYF. CDR3 coding DNA: TGTGCCAGCAGTTTTAAGCTACGCGGGGGCGACGAGCAGTACTTC.

The chain carries TRBV7-9 and TRBJ1-1; D is unclear. Trimming removed 4 bases at V and 7 bases at J, with 13 bases between. The CDR3 is made up of 13 amino acids. In germline, CDR1 is SEHNR, CDR2 FQNEAQ (reference sequence). The CDR3 is CASSSLAVGEAFF. The CDR3 DNA is TGTGCCAGCAGCTCTCTCGCTGTGGGTGAAGCTTTCTTT.

The genes are TRBV5-8 and TRBJ1-2, with D possibly TRBD1 on 5 matching bases. The CDR3 runs 15 residues. The V gene's germline CDR1 is SGHTS and CDR2 YDEGEE. Between the trimmed V and J ends, which lost 0 bases and 1 base, there was a span of 10 bases. DNA for the CDR3: TGTGCCAGCAGCTTGGACGGGACGGATAACTATGGCTACACCTTC. This codes for CASSLDGTDNYGYTF.

V and J are TRBV2 and TRBJ1-5, with D uncertain. Trimming removed 7 bases from V and 3 bases from J, with 19 bases in between. There are 16 residues in the CDR3. CDR1 SNHLY and CDR2 FYNNEI come from the germline V gene. The chain's CDR3 is CASKGSTTQDNQPQHF. The CDR3 DNA sequence: TGTGCCAGCAAAGGCAGCACTACCCAAGACAATCAGCCCCAGCATTTT.

This clone was seen only once. V usage is TRBV6-2 or TRBV6-3 and J usage is TRBJ2-4; D may be TRBD2 (5 bases). Trimming took off 4 bases at V and 6 bases at J, with 7 bases between the two ends. The CDR3 sequence is 12 residues long. Germline loops: CDR1 MNHEY, CDR2 SVGEGT. Here the CDR3 DNA reads TGTGCCAGCAGTTCACTAGGAAACATTCAGTACTTC. Its protein product is CASSSLGNIQYF.

The chain carries TRBV29-1 and TRBJ2-7, with D maybe TRBD2 (7 bases). Germline CDR1 SQVTM, CDR2 ANQGSEA. There are 13 residues in the CDR3. The V gene lost 5 bases and the J gene lost 2 bases, with 13 bases spanning the gap. The CDR3 DNA reads as TGCAGCGTTTCGGGGGGCGGGACCTACGAGCAGTACTTC. Amino acids: CSVSGGGTYEQYF.

V usage is TRBV19 and J usage is TRBJ1-3; TRBD1 might be the D (5 bases). Trimming removed 9 bases at V and 7 bases at J, with 13 bases between. The germline V gene has CDR1 LNHDA and CDR2 SQIVND (reference sequence). The CDR3 loop spans 12 amino acids. The CDR3 DNA is TGTGCCAGCGAAACCCAGGGCAACACCATATATTTT. Protein: CASETQGNTIYF.

The chain couples TRBV2 to TRBJ1-4; D is undetermined. V was pared by 5 bases and J by 6 bases, with 10 bases between. Germline V gene sequence: CDR1 SNHLY, CDR2 FYNNEI. The CDR3 sequence is 13 residues long. The CDR3 loop is CASSRQRDEKLFF. In DNA form, the CDR3 reads TGTGCCAGCAGTCGTCAGAGGGATGAAAAACTGTTTTTT.

The CDR3 DNA sequence: TGTGCCAGCAGGCCTACAGGAACACAGGGCTACACCTTC. Translating it yields CASRPTGTQGYTF. The V call is TRBV27, the J call TRBJ1-2; D perhaps matches TRBD1 (5 bases). The CDR3 runs 13 residues. The germline V and J ends were trimmed by 6 bases and 8 bases, with 16 bases remaining between them. Germline V gene sequence: CDR1 MNHEY, CDR2 SMNVEV (reference sequence).

V gene TRBV7-9 combines with J gene TRBJ2-7, with 10 bases matching TRBD2. This CDR3 contains 18 residues. V was pared by 4 bases and J by 2 bases, with 14 bases of the junction left unmatched. Germline CDR1 reads SEHNR; CDR2 reads FQNEAQ (reference sequence). CDR3: CASSSTGVVGLAAYEQYF. The CDR3 nucleotides read TGTGCCAGCAGCTCGACAGGGGTCGTAGGACTAGCGGCCTACGAGCAGTACTTC.

This sequence joins TRBV5-1 and TRBJ2-3, with TRBD2 matching over 11 bases. The CDR3 is made up of 16 amino acids. Germline CDR1 reads SGHRS; CDR2 reads YFSETQ. Trimming at V came to 0 bases and at J to 0 bases, leaving 0 bases not matched to a gene. CDR3 sequence (DNA): TGCGCCAGCAGCTTGGGGACTAGCGGGAGCACAGATACGCAGTATTTT. Translated, it gives CASSLGTSGSTDTQYF.

The chain employs TRBV4-3 and TRBJ1-1, with D possibly being TRBD1 (6 bases). Trimming took off 2 bases at V and 1 base at J, with 11 bases between the two ends. Germline loops: CDR1 LGHNA, CDR2 YSLEER. The CDR3 is made up of 15 amino acids. CDR3: CASSQLLDRNTEAFF. CDR3 bases: TGCGCCAGCAGCCAACTGTTGGACAGGAACACTGAAGCTTTCTTT.